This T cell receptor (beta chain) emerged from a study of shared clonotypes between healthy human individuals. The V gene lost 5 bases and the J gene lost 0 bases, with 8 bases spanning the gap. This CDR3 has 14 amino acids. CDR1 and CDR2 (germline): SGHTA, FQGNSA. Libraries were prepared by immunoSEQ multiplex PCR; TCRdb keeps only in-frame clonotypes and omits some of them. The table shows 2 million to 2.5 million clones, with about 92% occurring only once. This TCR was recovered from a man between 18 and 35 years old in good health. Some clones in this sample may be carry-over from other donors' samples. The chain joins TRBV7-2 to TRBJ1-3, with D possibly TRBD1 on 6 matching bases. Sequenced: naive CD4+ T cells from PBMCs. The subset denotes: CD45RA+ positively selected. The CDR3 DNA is TGTGCCAGCAGCGGGGGCCACTCTGGAAACACCATATATTTT. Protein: CASSGGHSGNTIYF.